This T cell receptor (beta chain) came from a study of beta chain features in type 1 diabetes. For the study at large: Sorted cells examined across all samples numbered 107,917,701.

This clone was counted between two and nine times. The antigen is not known. The sequenced template was cDNA made from the entire isolated RNA. The protocol was immunoSEQ multiplex PCR, while the TCRdb copy is restricted to in-frame clones and leaves out a portion. The sample yields 200,000 to 300,000 clones, approximately 10% seen once. Germline CDR1 and CDR2: SGHTA and FQGTGA. The V and J ends lost 1 base and 3 bases respectively, with 10 bases between them. This CDR3 has 15 residues. Study findings and constraints: Relative to healthy donors, patients appeared to have naive, central memory and Treg TCRB repertoires that were more similar. Moderate but significant shortening of TCRB CDR3s was recorded in all four CD4+ subsets from Type 1 diabetes patients. Diminished insertions and augmented deletions at VDJ junctions characterized type 1 diabetes patients.

The rearrangement joins TRBV7-3 to TRBJ2-4; D may be TRBD1 (6 bases). Sequencing was carried out using naive CD4+ T cells from blood. The origin of this receptor is a man aged 30-40 years with type 1 diabetes. The CDR3 DNA reads TGTGCCAGCAGCTTAAAGCCAGGGGACAAAAACATTCAGTACTTC. This encodes CASSLKPGDKNIQYF.